The rows below give T cell receptor beta chains drawn from one sample of a study of T cell changes during pregnancy in multiple sclerosis. The data were produced by immunoSEQ multiplex PCR, yet TCRdb's version contains in-frame clones alone and is incomplete. Here the sample spans about 44,000 clones, approximately 96% being singletons. The material sequenced was peripheral blood, taken in the second trimester of pregnancy. The receptors here all came from a female donor with multiple sclerosis, enrolled in a pregnancy study. Both conserved end residues are part of each CDR3. A D gene is named only where the DNA matches it firmly. For some rows the clone size is stated as once, few or many, or as a class when expanded; others skip it.

J gene | clone size | D gene | V gene | CDR3 DNA | CDR3 protein
TRBJ1-2 | - | TRBD1 | TRBV7-8 | TGTGCCAGCAGCCCCAGGGGGCTGGATGGCTACACCTTC | CASSPRGLDGYTF
TRBJ2-1 | - | TRBD2 | TRBV19 | TGTGCCAGTAGTCCCAACCTGGGGAGCGGGAGGTTCTCTACCTACAATGAGCAGTTCTTC | CASSPNLGSGRFSTYNEQFF
TRBJ2-1 | - | - | TRBV4-1 | TGCGCCAGCAGCCTATCTCCTCCCGGTAATGAGCAGTTCTTC | CASSLSPPGNEQFF
TRBJ2-7 | - | - | TRBV29-1 | TGCAGCGGTGGCGGCCTACCCTCCTACGAGCAGTACTTC | CSGGGLPSYEQYF
TRBJ1-2 | - | - | TRBV9 | TGTGCCAGCAGCCCCCGACAGTCGAACAACTATGGCTACACCTTC | CASSPRQSNNYGYTF
TRBJ2-7 | - | - | TRBV5-6 | TGTGCCAGCAGCTTGGCCGCAGGTGAGCAGTACTTC | CASSLAAGEQYF
TRBJ2-5 | once | TRBD1 | TRBV29-1 | TGCAGCGTTACAGGGGGCCAAGAGACCCAGTACTTC | CSVTGGQETQYF
TRBJ1-2 | once | TRBD1 | TRBV5-1 | TGCGCCAGCAGCCCGGGGACAGGGGGCTACTATGGCTACACCTTC | CASSPGTGGYYGYTF
TRBJ2-7 | - | - | TRBV19 | TGTGCCAGTAGTATCCCCGGCGGTAGCTCCTACGAGCAGTACTTC | CASSIPGGSSYEQYF
TRBJ2-1 | - | TRBD2 | TRBV2 | TGTGCCAGCAGTAGCGGGAGAGTCCACAATGAGCAGTTCTTC | CASSSGRVHNEQFF
TRBJ2-1 | - | TRBD2 | TRBV9 | TGTGCCAGCAGCTTTAGCGGGAGACGGGAGAATGAGCAGTTCTTC | CASSFSGRRENEQFF
TRBJ2-1 | once | TRBD2 | TRBV4-3 | TGCGCCAGCAGCCCAACTCCGGGACTAGCGGGGGGGAACAATGAGCAGTTCTTC | CASSPTPGLAGGNNEQFF
TRBJ1-1 | - | - | TRBV6-6 | TGTGCCAGCAGTGCCGCAGGTCCCATGAACACTGAAGCTTTCTTT | CASSAAGPMNTEAFF
TRBJ2-7 | - | TRBD2 | TRBV18 | TGTGCCAGCTCAGACTACCCTGCGGGAGGGCGTTATGACGAGCAGTACTTC | CASSDYPAGGRYDEQYF
TRBJ1-3 | - | - | TRBV6-1 | TGTGCCAGCAGTCGGACAGCCATCTCTGGAAACACCATATATTTT | CASSRTAISGNTIYF
TRBJ2-1 | - | - | TRBV7-9 | TGTGCCAGCAGCTTAGCGTCCCGTAGCCGGAATTCCTACAATGAGCAGTTCTTC | CASSLASRSRNSYNEQFF
TRBJ1-2 | - | - | TRBV29-1 | TGCAGCGTTGAGCCAGCTTCAGGCTATGGCTACACCTTC | CSVEPASGYGYTF
TRBJ2-7 | - | - | TRBV13 | TGTGCCAGCAGCTCCTATTCACAGAGATCCTACGAGCAGTACTTC | CASSSYSQRSYEQYF
TRBJ2-3 | - | - | TRBV4-3 | TGCGCCAGCAGCCCGCATCGGGGGACCACAGATACGCAGTATTTT | CASSPHRGTTDTQYF
TRBJ1-1 | once | - | TRBV19 | TGTGCCAGTAGTCCCCCGGCAGGCTGGCCTGAAGCTTTCTTT | CASSPPAGWPEAFF
TRBJ2-3 | - | - | TRBV27 | TGTGCCAGCAGTCTTTTCAGGGTCGGTACGCAGTATTTT | CASSLFRVGTQYF
TRBJ1-4 | - | TRBD1 | TRBV4-1 | TGCGCCAGCAGCTTGGACAGGGGGCAGGGAAAACTGTTTTTT | CASSLDRGQGKLFF
TRBJ2-1 | - | - | TRBV20-1 | TGCAGTGCTAGAGATGAGGGTGAGCAGTTCTTC | CSARDEGEQFF
TRBJ2-3 | - | TRBD2 | TRBV2 | TGTGCCAGCAGTGAAGGGTTAGCGGGGGGGGTGATAGATACGCAGTATTTT | CASSEGLAGGVIDTQYF
TRBJ1-5 | few | TRBD1 | TRBV19 | TGTGCCAGTATCTCCGGGACAGGGGCTCAACAGCCCCAGCATTTT | CASISGTGAQQPQHF
TRBJ2-2 | - | TRBD2 | TRBV28 | TGTGCCAGCAGCGGACTAGCGGGCTCGACCACCGGGGAGCTGTTTTTT | CASSGLAGSTTGELFF
TRBJ2-2 | - | TRBD1 | TRBV7-9 | TGTGCCAGCAGCCGCTCCCGGGGACAGGAGTACACCGGGGAGCTGTTTTTT | CASSRSRGQEYTGELFF
TRBJ2-1 | - | - | TRBV5-4 | TGTGCCAGCAGCTTACAGGGCGGGGGCAATGAGCAGTTCTTC | CASSLQGGGNEQFF
TRBJ2-5 | - | TRBD1 | TRBV30 | TGTGCCTGGAGTTCCGGGACAGGGGGCGGAGAGACCCAGTACTTC | CAWSSGTGGGETQYF
TRBJ1-5 | - | - | TRBV5-5 | TGTGCCAGCAGCTCGACAGCGTATAGCAATCAGCCCCAGCATTTT | CASSSTAYSNQPQHF
TRBJ2-2 | - | - | TRBV28 | TGTGCCAGCACACCAGGGGGGCTTAACACCGGGGAGCTGTTTTTT | CASTPGGLNTGELFF
TRBJ2-1 | - | TRBD1 | TRBV27 | TGTGCCAGCAGTGCCTACAGGGGAGAAGGTGAGCAGTTCTTC | CASSAYRGEGEQFF
TRBJ1-2 | - | TRBD1 | TRBV19 | TGTGCCAGTAGTGGGACAGGGGACTATGGCTACACCTTC | CASSGTGDYGYTF
TRBJ1-5 | - | TRBD1 | TRBV28 | TGTGCCAGCAGCAAACGACAGGGGGCGAGCAATCAGCCCCAGCATTTT | CASSKRQGASNQPQHF
TRBJ2-7 | - | - | TRBV7-6 | TGTGCCAGCAGCAGCAGGGTTGACGGCGAGCAGTACTTC | CASSSRVDGEQYF
TRBJ2-3 | - | TRBD1 | TRBV5-1 | TGCGCCAGCAGCTTGGGAGGACAGGGCACAGATACGCAGTATTTT | CASSLGGQGTDTQYF
TRBJ1-2 | - | TRBD1 | TRBV6-4 | TGTGCCAGCAGTGATCCCGGGACAGCCGCGAACTATGGCTACACCTTC | CASSDPGTAANYGYTF
TRBJ2-2 | - | TRBD2 | TRBV4-1 | TGCGCCATCCAGAAGGGGACTAGCGACACCGGGGAGCTGTTTTTT | CAIQKGTSDTGELFF
TRBJ2-7 | - | - | TRBV9 | TGTGCCAGCAGCACAACGGGGGTCGAGCAGTACTTC | CASSTTGVEQYF
TRBJ2-3 | - | TRBD2 | TRBV7-9 | TGTGCCAGCAGCCCCAGACTAGCGGGAGGTGGAGATACGCAGTATTTT | CASSPRLAGGGDTQYF
TRBJ1-5 | - | - | TRBV27 | TGTGCCAGCAGATTTCAATGGGTGTCAGGTCAGCCCCAGCATTTT | CASRFQWVSGQPQHF
TRBJ2-5 | - | - | TRBV19 | TGTGCCAGTAGTAATACAGGAGTACAAGAGACCCAGTACTTC | CASSNTGVQETQYF